These T cell receptor beta chains were read from a single sample in a study of blood T cells in healthy people across ages. TCRdb ran MiXCR on the 5' RACE reads and lists one entry per CDR3 protein. The sample has about 570,000 distinct CDR3 sequences; about 25% are singletons. Input material: blood. The receptors stem from a woman in her 70s in good health. Each CDR3 is given without its conserved first and last residue.

TRBV6-2/TRBV6-3	TRBJ1-1	ASSPGGTHTEAF
TRBV7-2	TRBJ2-1	ASSAGLAGVNEQF
TRBV11-2	TRBJ2-3	ASSLSVSRQY
TRBV20-1	TRBJ2-5	SARESGSRTQY
TRBV7-2	TRBJ2-5	ASSLAPRTETQY
TRBV10-3	TRBJ2-7	AISGDSYEQY
TRBV20-1	TRBJ1-1	SAKTRAAMNTEAF
TRBV29-1	TRBJ2-7	SVSTSGTGYEQY
TRBV20-1	TRBJ2-2	SARDQGAGGSGELF
TRBV27	TRBJ1-1	ASRRDRGQKAEAF
TRBV3-1	TRBJ2-1	ASSQEGGGGSYNEQF
TRBV21-1	TRBJ1-1	ASSKKYGDTNTEAF
TRBV10-3	TRBJ2-3	AISGGMGDTQY
TRBV18	TRBJ1-6	ASSPQGSGVDSPLH
TRBV7-2	TRBJ2-5	ASSDDGGAKTQY
TRBV20-1	TRBJ1-2	SAREGTGRTYGYT
TRBV7-2	TRBJ2-3	ASKLQGMEGDTQY
TRBV5-1	TRBJ2-5	ASSLASLAAGETQY
TRBV19	TRBJ2-3	ASSDKSRRDTQY
TRBV7-2	TRBJ1-1	ASSFRAGEGTEAF
TRBV4-3	TRBJ1-4	ASSQAHSSNEKLF
TRBV4-3	TRBJ2-5	ASSQDKKTQY
TRBV9	TRBJ2-1	ATSLSGGAVDEQF
TRBV20-1	TRBJ2-5	SATGDTFTQY
TRBV29-1	TRBJ2-7	SVCRAGGDSYEQY
TRBV7-6	TRBJ1-4	ASSPGQGVYNEKLF
TRBV10-3	TRBJ1-6	AIGLGQGSNSPLH
TRBV7-9	TRBJ1-2	ASSHGTNYGYT
TRBV20-1	TRBJ1-4	SARLPGADEKLF